This record looks at one TCR beta chain sequence and its context. Its antigen is unidentified. The PCR had 60 Vbeta and 13 Jbeta primers. Here immunoSEQ multiplex PCR was the method, and the copy in TCRdb shows in-frame clones only, minus some. Found here are fewer than 200,000 clones, approximately 80% of them singletons; the top ten hold over 2.5%. The CDR3 covers 15 residues. The V end was cut by 3 bases, the J end by 5 bases, with 16 bases between. Germline-derived CDR1 and CDR2 are MGHRA and YSYEKL. The data were obtained in a study of cytomegalovirus exposure and HLA in healthy donors. Study results and limitations: Researchers reported that a few CMV-associated chains were confirmed in vitro as CMV antigen-specific. V- and J-gene trimming in TCR beta was tied to a missense DCLRE1C variant by an analysis performed later.

The sample consisted of PBMCs. The receptor was derived from a woman aged 40 to 49 in good health and CMV-seropositive. V is TRBV4-1 and J is TRBJ1-1, with no clear D. CDR3 sequence: CASSHDWELGTEAFF. The CDR3 bases are TGCGCCAGCAGCCACGATTGGGAGTTGGGGACTGAAGCTTTCTTT.